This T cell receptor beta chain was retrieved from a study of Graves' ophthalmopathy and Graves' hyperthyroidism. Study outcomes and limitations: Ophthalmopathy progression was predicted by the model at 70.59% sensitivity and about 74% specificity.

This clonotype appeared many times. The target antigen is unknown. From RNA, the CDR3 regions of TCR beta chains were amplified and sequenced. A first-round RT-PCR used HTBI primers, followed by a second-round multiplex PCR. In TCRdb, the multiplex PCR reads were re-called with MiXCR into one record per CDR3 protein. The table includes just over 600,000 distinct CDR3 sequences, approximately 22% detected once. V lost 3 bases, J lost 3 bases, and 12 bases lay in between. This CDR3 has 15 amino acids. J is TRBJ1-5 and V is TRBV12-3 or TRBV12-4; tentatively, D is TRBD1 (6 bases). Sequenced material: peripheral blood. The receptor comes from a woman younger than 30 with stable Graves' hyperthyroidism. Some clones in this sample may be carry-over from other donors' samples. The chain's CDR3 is CASSLDSTYNQPQHF. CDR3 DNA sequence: TGTGCCAGCAGTTTGGACAGTACCTACAATCAGCCCCAGCATTTT.